What follows is one T cell receptor (beta chain) and its context. No antigen is known for it. The data stem from a study of T cell responses to AZD1222 COVID-19 vaccine. Produced via immunoSEQ multiplex PCR; TCRdb's table is partial and in-frame only. The sample comprises 50,000 to 60,000 clones, 80% of which are singletons, and 4.5% to 5% rests with the top ten. Findings of the study overall: Clonal diversity was possibly underestimated; the donors were predominantly white British and more often female. Baseline testing showed seropositivity in only five to seven AZD1222 recipients. The study reported that nearly half of spike-specific TCRs target unmutated variant regions.

Germline-derived CDR1 and CDR2 are MNHEY and SVGEGT. The CDR3 contains 13 residues. The trim removed 5 bases at V and 7 bases at J, leaving 4 bases unmatched. Recipients boosted at about 4 weeks or about 12 weeks are pooled. The chain couples TRBV6-2 or TRBV6-3 to TRBJ1-5, with TRBD1 identical over 8 bases. The source of this sequence is an adult who received the AZD1222 COVID-19 vaccine. Sequences were derived from peripheral blood, sampled 28 days after the second AZD1222 dose. The CDR3 sequence: CASSPAGGQPQHF. The CDR3 region has the DNA TGTGCCAGCAGTCCGGCAGGGGGCCAGCCCCAGCATTTT.